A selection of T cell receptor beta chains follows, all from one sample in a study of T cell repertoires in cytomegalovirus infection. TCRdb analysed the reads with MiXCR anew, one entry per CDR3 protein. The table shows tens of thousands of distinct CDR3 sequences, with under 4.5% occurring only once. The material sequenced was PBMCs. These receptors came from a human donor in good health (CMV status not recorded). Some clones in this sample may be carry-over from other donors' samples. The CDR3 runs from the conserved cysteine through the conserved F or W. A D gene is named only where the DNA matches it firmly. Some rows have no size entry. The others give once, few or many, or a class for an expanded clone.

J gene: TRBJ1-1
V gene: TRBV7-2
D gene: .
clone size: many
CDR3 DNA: TGTGCCAGCAGCTTAGCGTCTGGGGTAAGAGGTAGAGCTTTCTTT
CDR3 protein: CASSLASGVRGRAFF

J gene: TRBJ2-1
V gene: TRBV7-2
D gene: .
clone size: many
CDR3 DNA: TGTGCCAGCAGCTTAGCGGGGAGGCCCCCCTACAATGAGCAGTTCTTC
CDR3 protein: CASSLAGRPPYNEQFF

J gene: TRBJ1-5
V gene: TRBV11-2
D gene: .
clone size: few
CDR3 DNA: TGTGCCAGCAGCTTAACAGACGGGGGAAATCAGCCCCAGCATTTT
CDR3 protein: CASSLTDGGNQPQHF

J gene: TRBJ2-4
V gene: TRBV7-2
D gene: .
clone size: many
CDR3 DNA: TGTGCCAGCAGCTCCGGGGTGGGCATTCAGTACTTC
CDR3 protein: CASSSGVGIQYF

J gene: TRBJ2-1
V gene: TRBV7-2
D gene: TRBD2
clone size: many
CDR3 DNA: TGTGCCAGCAGTATTAGCGGGGGGGCTTTCAATGAGCAGTTCTTC
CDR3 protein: CASSISGGAFNEQFF

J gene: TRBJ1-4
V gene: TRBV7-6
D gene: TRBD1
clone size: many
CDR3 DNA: TGTGCCAGCAGCTTAGCGGCAGGGGGGACAGAGAATGAAAAACTGTTTTTT
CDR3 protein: CASSLAAGGTENEKLFF

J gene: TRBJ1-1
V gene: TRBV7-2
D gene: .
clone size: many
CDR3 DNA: TGTGCCAGCAGCCCAGGCGGGGGGCCGGACACTGAAGCTTTCTTT
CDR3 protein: CASSPGGGPDTEAFF

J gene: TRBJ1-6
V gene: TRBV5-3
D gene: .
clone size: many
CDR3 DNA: TGTGCCAGCAGCTTGGGGCAATCTACGAATTCACCCCTCCACTTT
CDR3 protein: CASSLGQSTNSPLHF

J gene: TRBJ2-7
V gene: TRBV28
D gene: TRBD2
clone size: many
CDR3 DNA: TGTGCCAGCAGCCTCAGCGGGAGAGACTACGAGCAGTACTTC
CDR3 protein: CASSLSGRDYEQYF

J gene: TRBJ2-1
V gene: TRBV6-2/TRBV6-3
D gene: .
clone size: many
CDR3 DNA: TGTGCCAGCAGTTCTCGGGATTCTGAATACAATGAGCAGTTCTTC
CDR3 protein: CASSSRDSEYNEQFF

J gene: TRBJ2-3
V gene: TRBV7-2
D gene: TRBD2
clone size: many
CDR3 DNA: TGTGCCAGCAGCTCTTCTAGCGGGCTTACAGATACGCAGTATTTT
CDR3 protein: CASSSSSGLTDTQYF

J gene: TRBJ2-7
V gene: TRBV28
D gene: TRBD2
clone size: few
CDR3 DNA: TGTGCCAGCAGTCTCTCAGCGGGAAGCTACGAGCAGTACTTC
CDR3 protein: CASSLSAGSYEQYF

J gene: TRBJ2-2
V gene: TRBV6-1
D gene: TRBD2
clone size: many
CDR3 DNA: TGTGCCAGCAGAACAGAGCGGGAGACCGGGGAGCTGTTTTTT
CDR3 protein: CASRTERETGELFF

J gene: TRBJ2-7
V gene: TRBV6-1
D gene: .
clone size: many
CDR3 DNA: TGTGCCAGCAGACTTACAGCTATCTCATACTACGAGCAGTACTTC
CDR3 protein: CASRLTAISYYEQYF

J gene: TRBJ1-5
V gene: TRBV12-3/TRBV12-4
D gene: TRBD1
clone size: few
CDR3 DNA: TGTGCCAGCAGCCTAATCGACAGGGGGCGTCAGCCCCAGCATTTT
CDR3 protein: CASSLIDRGRQPQHF

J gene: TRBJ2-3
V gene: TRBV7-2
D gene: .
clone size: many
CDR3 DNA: TGTGCCAGCAACTCTTACACAGATACGCAGTATTTT
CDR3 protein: CASNSYTDTQYF

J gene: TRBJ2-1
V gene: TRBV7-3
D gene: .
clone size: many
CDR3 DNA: TGTGCCAGCAGCTTATCCGGGGGAAGGGGGAGCAATGAGCAGTTCTTC
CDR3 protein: CASSLSGGRGSNEQFF

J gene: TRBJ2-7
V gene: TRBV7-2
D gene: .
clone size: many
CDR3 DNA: TGTGCCAGCAGCTTAGCACTCGATTGGGAGCAGTACTTC
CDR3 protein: CASSLALDWEQYF

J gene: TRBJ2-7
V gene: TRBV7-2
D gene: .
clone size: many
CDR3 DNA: TGTGCCAGCAGCCTCAGTCCCAGGAGCTACGAGCAGTACTTC
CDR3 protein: CASSLSPRSYEQYF

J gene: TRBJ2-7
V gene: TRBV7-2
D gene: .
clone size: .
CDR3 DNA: TGTGCCAGCAGCTTAGGGGCCGCCTACTACGAGCAGTACTTC
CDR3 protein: CASSLGAAYYEQYF

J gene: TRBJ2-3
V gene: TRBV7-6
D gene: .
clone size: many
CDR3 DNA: TGTGCCAGCAGCCCATTCGGGGCAGGGACGCCAGATACGCAGTATTTT
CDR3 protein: CASSPFGAGTPDTQYF

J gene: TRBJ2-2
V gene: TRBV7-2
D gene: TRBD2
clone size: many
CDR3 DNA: TGTGCCAGCAGCACTAGCGGGGGGAACAGGGAGCTGTTTTTT
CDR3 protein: CASSTSGGNRELFF

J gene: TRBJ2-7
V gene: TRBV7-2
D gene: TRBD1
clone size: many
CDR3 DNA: TGTGCCAGCAGCTTAAGACAGGGTGTCTACGAGCAGTACTTC
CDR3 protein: CASSLRQGVYEQYF

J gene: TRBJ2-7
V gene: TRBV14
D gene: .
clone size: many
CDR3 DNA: TGTGCCAGCAGCCAAACCGGGAGCAGATCTACGAGGCAGTACTTC
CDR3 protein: CASSQTGSRSTRQYF

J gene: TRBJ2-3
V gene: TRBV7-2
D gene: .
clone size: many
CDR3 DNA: TGTGCCAGCAGCTTAAGCGCAGATACGCAGTATTTT
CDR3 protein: CASSLSADTQYF

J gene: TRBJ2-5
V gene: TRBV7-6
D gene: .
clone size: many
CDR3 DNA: TGTGCCAGCAGATTCGACAAAGAGACCCAGTACTTC
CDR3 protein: CASRFDKETQYF

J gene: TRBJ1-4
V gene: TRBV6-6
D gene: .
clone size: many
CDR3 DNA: TGTGCCAGCAGTTACCGGACGGGGGAAAGAGAAAAACTGTTTTTT
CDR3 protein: CASSYRTGEREKLFF

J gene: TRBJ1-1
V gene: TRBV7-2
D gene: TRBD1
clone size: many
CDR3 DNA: TGTGCCAGCAGCTCCGGACAGGGGATTTTTGCTTTCTTT
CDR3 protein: CASSSGQGIFAFF

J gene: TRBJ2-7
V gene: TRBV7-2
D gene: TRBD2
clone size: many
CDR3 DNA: TGTGCCAGCAGCTTTAGCGGGAGATCGTACGAGCAGTACTTC
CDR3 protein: CASSFSGRSYEQYF

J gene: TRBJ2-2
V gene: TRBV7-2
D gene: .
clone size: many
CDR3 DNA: TGTGCCAGCAGCCAACAGTGGACCGGGGAGCTGTTTTTT
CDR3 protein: CASSQQWTGELFF

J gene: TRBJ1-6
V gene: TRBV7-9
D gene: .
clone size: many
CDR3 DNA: TGTGCCAGCAGCTTACTTTGGGAAAATTCACCCCTCCACTTT
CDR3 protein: CASSLLWENSPLHF

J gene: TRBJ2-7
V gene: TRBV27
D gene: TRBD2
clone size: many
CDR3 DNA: TGTGCCAGCAGTTTATCCACCCCCGGACTAGCGGCCTACGAGCAGTACTTC
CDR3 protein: CASSLSTPGLAAYEQYF

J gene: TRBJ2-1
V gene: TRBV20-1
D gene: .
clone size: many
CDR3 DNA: TGCAGTGCTGGCGGGTCGGACTTGGTCAATGAGCAGTTCTTC
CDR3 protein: CSAGGSDLVNEQFF

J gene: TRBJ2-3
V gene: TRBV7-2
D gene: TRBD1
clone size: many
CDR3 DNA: TGTGCCAGCAGCTTAGTGGGACAGCCGTCCCAGACGCAGTATTTT
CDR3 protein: CASSLVGQPSQTQYF

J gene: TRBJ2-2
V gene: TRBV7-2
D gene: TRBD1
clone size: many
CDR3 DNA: TGTGCCAGCAGCTCGCCAGGGGGTGGCACCGGGGAGCTGTTTTTT
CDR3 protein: CASSSPGGGTGELFF

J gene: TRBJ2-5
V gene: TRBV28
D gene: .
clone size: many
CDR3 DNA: TGTGCCAGCAGTACGATAAAGGCCAACCAAGAGACCCAGTACTTC
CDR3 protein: CASSTIKANQETQYF